Listed here are 5 T cell receptor beta chains from one sample, sequenced in a study of cytomegalovirus exposure and HLA in healthy donors. 13 Jbeta primers and 60 Vbeta primers were used for the PCR. Repertoires were generated with immunoSEQ multiplex PCR, while TCRdb's copy carries only in-frame clones and drops some. The sample lists under 150,000 clones, roughly three quarters occurring once. Material: PBMCs. Receptor source: a woman aged 60-70 years in good health and CMV-seronegative.

The rearrangement uses TRBV9 and TRBJ1-2; weak D call: TRBD1 (6 bases). CDR1 is SGDLS and CDR2 is YYNGEE in the germline V gene. This CDR3 has 14 amino acids. Trimming removed 3 bases at V and 1 base at J, with 10 bases between. CDR3 in DNA: TGTGCCAGCAGCGCAGGGGCGAATAACTATGGCTACACCTTC. This gives the protein CASSAGANNYGYTF.

The chain joins TRBV28 to TRBJ1-2; no firm D call. V lost 4 bases and J lost 1, with 10 bases in between. The germline V gene has CDR1 MDHEN and CDR2 SYDVKM. There are 14 residues in the CDR3. CDR3 sequence reads: CASSWPDNNYGYTF. CDR3 nucleotide sequence: TGTGCCAGCAGTTGGCCCGACAATAACTATGGCTACACCTTC.

This clone was found a few times. The chain carries TRBV4-1 and TRBJ2-1, with 14 bases aligning to TRBD2. The CDR3 contains 19 residues. J lost 0 bases, V lost 5 bases, and 9 bases had no gene match. Germline V lookup: CDR1 MGHRA, CDR2 YSYEKL. As DNA, the CDR3 is TGCGCCAGCAGCTCAGGACTAGCGGGAGGAAGGGGCTCCTACAATGAGCAGTTCTTC. Its translation: CASSSGLAGGRGSYNEQFF.

The V gene is TRBV10-2, the J gene TRBJ1-5, with D unclear. Germline CDR1 WSHSY, CDR2 SAAADI. The CDR3 loop spans 15 amino acids. Trimming took off 4 bases at V and 1 base at J, with 11 bases between the two ends. CDR3 loop: CASSGQALSNQPQHF. Written as DNA, the CDR3 is TGCGCCAGCAGTGGGCAGGCCCTAAGCAATCAGCCCCAGCATTTT.

In nucleotides, the CDR3 is TGTGCCAGCAGCTTACTGGGGTCAGGGGTCGAGCAGTACTTC. Its protein is CASSLLGSGVEQYF. The chain couples TRBV7-2 to TRBJ2-7, with D maybe TRBD1 (6 bases). CDR3 length: 14 residues. Germline values: CDR1 SGHTA, CDR2 FQGNSA. V lost 2 bases to trimming and J lost 6 bases, with 14 bases between them.